This TCR beta chain was identified during a study of T cell responses to AZD1222 COVID-19 vaccine. Points from the study as a whole: CD4 TCRs linked to vaccination spanned spike, dominating at 160-218 and 743-854.

Details on this clone: Antigen specificity is unknown.

Sequenced by immunoSEQ multiplex PCR; TCRdb stores in-frame clones only, minus some. The sample has some 150,000 clones; about 91% are singletons. CDR3 length: 15 residues. Trimming took off 5 bases at V and 8 bases at J, with 21 bases between the two ends. The germline CDR1 and CDR2 sequences are SEHNR and FQNEAQ (reference sequence). The TCR comes from an adult in good health. Sequencing was performed on peripheral blood, taken on day 0 of AZD1222 vaccination. This chain connects TRBV7-9 to TRBJ1-2; a possible D gene is TRBD1 (5 bases). The DNA of the CDR3 is TGTGCCAGCAGCCCAAAGGGGAGTCGGGAACCGGGCTACACCTTC. Translation: CASSPKGSREPGYTF.